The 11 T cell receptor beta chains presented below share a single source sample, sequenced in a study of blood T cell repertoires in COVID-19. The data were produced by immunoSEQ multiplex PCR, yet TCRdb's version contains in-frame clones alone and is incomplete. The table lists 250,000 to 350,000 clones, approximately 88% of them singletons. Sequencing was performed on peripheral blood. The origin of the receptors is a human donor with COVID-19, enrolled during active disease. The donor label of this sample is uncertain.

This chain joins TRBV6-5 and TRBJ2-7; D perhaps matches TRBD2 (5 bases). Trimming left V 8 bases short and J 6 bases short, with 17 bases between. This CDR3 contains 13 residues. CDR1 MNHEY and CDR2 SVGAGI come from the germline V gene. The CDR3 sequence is CASAGVHFIEQYF. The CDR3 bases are TGTGCCAGCGCCGGGGTCCACTTCATCGAGCAGTACTTC.

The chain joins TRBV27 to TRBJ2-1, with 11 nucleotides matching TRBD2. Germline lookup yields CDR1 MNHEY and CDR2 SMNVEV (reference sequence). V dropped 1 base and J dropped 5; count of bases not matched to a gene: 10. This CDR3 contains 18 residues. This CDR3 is CASSLYILAGGPNNEQFF. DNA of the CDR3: TGTGCCAGCAGTTTATATATATTAGCGGGAGGGCCAAACAATGAGCAGTTCTTC.

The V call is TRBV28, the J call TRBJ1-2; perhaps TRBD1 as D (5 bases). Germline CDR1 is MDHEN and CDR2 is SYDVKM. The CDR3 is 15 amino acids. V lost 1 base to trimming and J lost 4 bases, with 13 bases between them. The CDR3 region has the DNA TGTGCCAGCAGTTTATATCCCAGGGTGGGCTATGGCTACACCTTC. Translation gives CASSLYPRVGYGYTF.

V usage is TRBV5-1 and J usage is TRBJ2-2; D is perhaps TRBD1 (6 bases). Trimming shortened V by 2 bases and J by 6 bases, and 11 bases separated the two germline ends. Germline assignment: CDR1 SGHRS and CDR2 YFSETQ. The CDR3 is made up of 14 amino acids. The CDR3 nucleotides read TGCGCCAGCAGCTTAAGTCAGGGGTCCGGGGAGCTGTTTTTT. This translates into CASSLSQGSGELFF.

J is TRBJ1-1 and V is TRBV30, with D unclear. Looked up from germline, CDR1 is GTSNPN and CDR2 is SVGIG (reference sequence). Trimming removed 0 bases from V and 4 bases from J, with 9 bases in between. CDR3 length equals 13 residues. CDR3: CAWSVPGSTEAFF. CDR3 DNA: TGTGCCTGGAGTGTCCCGGGGAGCACTGAAGCTTTCTTT.

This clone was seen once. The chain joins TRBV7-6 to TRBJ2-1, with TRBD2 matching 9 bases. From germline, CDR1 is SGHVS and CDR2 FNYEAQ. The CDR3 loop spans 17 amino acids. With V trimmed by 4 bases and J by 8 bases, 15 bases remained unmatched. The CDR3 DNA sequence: TGTGCCAGCAGCTCGGGGGCCGGGACTAGCATAATGGATGAGCAGTTCTTC. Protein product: CASSSGAGTSIMDEQFF.

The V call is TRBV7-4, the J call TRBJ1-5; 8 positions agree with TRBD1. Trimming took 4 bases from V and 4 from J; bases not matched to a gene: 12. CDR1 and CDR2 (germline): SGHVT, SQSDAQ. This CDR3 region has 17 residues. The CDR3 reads CASSWGRTGGRNQPQHF. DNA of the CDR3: TGTGCCAGCAGCTGGGGGCGCACAGGGGGTCGGAATCAGCCCCAGCATTTT.

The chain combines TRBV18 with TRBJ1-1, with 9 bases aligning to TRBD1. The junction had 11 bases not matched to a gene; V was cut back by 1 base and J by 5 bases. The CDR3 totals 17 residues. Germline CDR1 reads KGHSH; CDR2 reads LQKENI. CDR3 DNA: TGTGCCAGCTCACCACTACTCACAGGGGGCGAACGGACTGAAGCTTTCTTT. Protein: CASSPLLTGGERTEAFF.

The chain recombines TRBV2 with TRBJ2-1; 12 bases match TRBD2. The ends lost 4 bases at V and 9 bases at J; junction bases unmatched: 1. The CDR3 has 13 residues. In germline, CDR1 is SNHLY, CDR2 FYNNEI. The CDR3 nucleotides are TGTGCCAGCAGTGGGACTAGCGGGATTGAGCAGTTCTTC. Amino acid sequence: CASSGTSGIEQFF.

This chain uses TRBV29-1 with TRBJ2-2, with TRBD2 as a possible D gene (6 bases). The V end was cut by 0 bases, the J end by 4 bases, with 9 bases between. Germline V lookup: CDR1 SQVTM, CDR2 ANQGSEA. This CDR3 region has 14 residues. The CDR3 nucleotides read TGCAGCGTTGAAGAGGGGGGTTTCACCGGGGAGCTGTTTTTT. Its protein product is CSVEEGGFTGELFF.

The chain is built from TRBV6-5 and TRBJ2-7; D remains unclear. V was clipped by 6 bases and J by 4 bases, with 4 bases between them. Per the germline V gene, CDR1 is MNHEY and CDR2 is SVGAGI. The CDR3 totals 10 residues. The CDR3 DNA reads TGTGCCAGCAGCCGTTACGAGCAGTACTTC. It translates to CASSRYEQYF.